This TCR beta chain is from a study of blood T cell repertoires in COVID-19. Study summary: Specimens from acute and convalescent COVID-19 originated in the United States, Italy and Spain.

The germline CDR1 and CDR2 sequences are GTSNPN and SVGIG (reference sequence). Trimming took 3 bases from V and 6 from J, leaving 12 bases between them. The CDR3 sequence is 14 residues long. The cohort comprised adults aged about 18 to 90 years residing in some 24 US areas. Original processing methods: Estimated nucleated cell counts came from reference gene primer amplification. Using immunoSEQ multiplex PCR, the repertoire was profiled, and TCRdb retains in-frame clones only, with some absent. D and trimming were read from the DNA, whereas the V and J calls and clone size are those reported in that table. In the table there are about 410,000 clones, about 90% of which are singletons.

The sequenced sample was PBMCs or T cells enriched from blood (not recorded which). This clonotype was sampled from a woman in her thirties who had recovered from COVID-19. The V and J genes are TRBV30 and TRBJ1-6, with unresolved D. For the CDR3, the DNA is TGTGCCTGGAGCATGGGCGCCGGTAATTCACCCCTCCACTTT. Protein sequence: CAWSMGAGNSPLHF.